The rows below give T cell receptor beta chains drawn from one sample of a study of somatic mutations in cytotoxic T cells in rheumatoid arthritis. Assay: immunoSEQ multiplex PCR; the TCRdb copy retains only in-frame clones and omits some. The sample holds 14,000 or so clones, around 80% seen once. Sequenced sample: CD8+ T cells sorted from blood. The receptors were sampled from an adult with rheumatoid arthritis. CDR3s include the opening cysteine and the closing phenylalanine or tryptophan. The order of the fields is J gene, clone size, CDR3 length, V gene, D gene, CDR3 DNA, CDR3 protein. D genes are given only for firm matches. Size values are once, few and many counts, or a class for expanded clones, and some rows have none.

J gene: TRBJ2-7
clone size: once
CDR3 length: 14
V gene: TRBV4-1
D gene: TRBD1
CDR3 DNA: TGCGCCAGCAGCCAGACAGGGATGGGCTACGAGCAGTACTTC
CDR3 protein: CASSQTGMGYEQYF

J gene: TRBJ1-1
clone size: NA
CDR3 length: 13
V gene: TRBV28
D gene: NA
CDR3 DNA: TGTGCCAGCAGTTTAGCCCCCTCCACTGAAGCTTTCTTT
CDR3 protein: CASSLAPSTEAFF

J gene: TRBJ2-7
clone size: few
CDR3 length: 11
V gene: TRBV10-3
D gene: NA
CDR3 DNA: TGTGCCATCAGTGAAGAGGACGAGCAGTACTTC
CDR3 protein: CAISEEDEQYF

J gene: TRBJ2-7
clone size: NA
CDR3 length: 14
V gene: TRBV19
D gene: NA
CDR3 DNA: TGTGCCAGTAGTCCCCGGACCTCTGTAGACGAGCAGTACTTC
CDR3 protein: CASSPRTSVDEQYF

J gene: TRBJ2-7
clone size: NA
CDR3 length: 13
V gene: TRBV4-1
D gene: TRBD1
CDR3 DNA: TGCGCCAGCAGCCTAAGGACAGGGGCCGAGCAGTACTTC
CDR3 protein: CASSLRTGAEQYF

J gene: TRBJ2-3
clone size: NA
CDR3 length: 14
V gene: TRBV11-2
D gene: NA
CDR3 DNA: TGTGCCAGCAGCTTCGGCGGGACTTCAGATACGCAGTATTTT
CDR3 protein: CASSFGGTSDTQYF

J gene: TRBJ2-6
clone size: NA
CDR3 length: 16
V gene: TRBV9
D gene: NA
CDR3 DNA: TGTGCCAGCAGCGTAGCGTGGGGGGCTGGGGCCAACGTCCTGACTTTC
CDR3 protein: CASSVAWGAGANVLTF

J gene: TRBJ2-2
clone size: NA
CDR3 length: 14
V gene: TRBV7-9
D gene: TRBD2
CDR3 DNA: TGTGCCAGCAGCCGCGCTAGCGGCCCCGGGGAGCTGTTTTTT
CDR3 protein: CASSRASGPGELFF

J gene: TRBJ1-5
clone size: NA
CDR3 length: 13
V gene: TRBV10-3
D gene: NA
CDR3 DNA: TGTGCCCCTAAAGCAGCCTCAGGTCAGCCCCAGCATTTT
CDR3 protein: CAPKAASGQPQHF

J gene: TRBJ1-1
clone size: NA
CDR3 length: 13
V gene: TRBV5-6
D gene: NA
CDR3 DNA: TGTGCCAGCAGCTTGGGGCGGGGGCCTGAAGCTTTCTTT
CDR3 protein: CASSLGRGPEAFF

J gene: TRBJ1-5
clone size: NA
CDR3 length: 15
V gene: TRBV28
D gene: TRBD1
CDR3 DNA: TGTGCCAGCAGTCAACGACAGGGTAGCAATCAGCCCCAGCATTTT
CDR3 protein: CASSQRQGSNQPQHF

J gene: TRBJ1-2
clone size: NA
CDR3 length: 17
V gene: TRBV9
D gene: NA
CDR3 DNA: TGTGCCAGCAGCGCCCAACAGGGAATCGTACCTTCCTATGGCTACACCTTC
CDR3 protein: CASSAQQGIVPSYGYTF

J gene: TRBJ1-4
clone size: NA
CDR3 length: 16
V gene: TRBV9
D gene: NA
CDR3 DNA: TGTGCCAGCAGCCCTAACGGACAGCCGACTAATGAAAAACTGTTTTTT
CDR3 protein: CASSPNGQPTNEKLFF

J gene: TRBJ1-1
clone size: NA
CDR3 length: 17
V gene: TRBV2
D gene: NA
CDR3 DNA: TGTGCCAGCAGTGACCGGCCACCGAAGGGCACTAACACTGAAGCTTTCTTT
CDR3 protein: CASSDRPPKGTNTEAFF

J gene: TRBJ2-2
clone size: NA
CDR3 length: 19
V gene: TRBV10-3
D gene: TRBD2
CDR3 DNA: TGTGCCATCAGTGAGTCCGGCCTAGCGGGGGCCTTAAACACCGGGGAGCTGTTTTTT
CDR3 protein: CAISESGLAGALNTGELFF

J gene: TRBJ2-5
clone size: NA
CDR3 length: 17
V gene: TRBV9
D gene: TRBD2
CDR3 DNA: TGTGCCAGCAGCGACGGGACTAGCGGGGGGGCATCAGAGACCCAGTACTTC
CDR3 protein: CASSDGTSGGASETQYF

J gene: TRBJ1-1
clone size: NA
CDR3 length: 12
V gene: TRBV28
D gene: NA
CDR3 DNA: TGTGCCAGCAGTTTATCGGGCAGGGACGCTTTCTTT
CDR3 protein: CASSLSGRDAFF

J gene: TRBJ1-2
clone size: NA
CDR3 length: 15
V gene: TRBV19
D gene: TRBD1
CDR3 DNA: TGTGCCAGTATCTCTGGGACAGAGCTACTCTATGGCTACACCTTC
CDR3 protein: CASISGTELLYGYTF

J gene: TRBJ1-2
clone size: NA
CDR3 length: 16
V gene: TRBV5-1
D gene: NA
CDR3 DNA: TGCGCCAGCAGCCTTGCCTACAGTACAACTAACTATGGCTACACCTTC
CDR3 protein: CASSLAYSTTNYGYTF

J gene: TRBJ1-1
clone size: few
CDR3 length: 12
V gene: TRBV7-9
D gene: NA
CDR3 DNA: TGTGCCAGCAGCTTAGCCCCGGCTGAAGCTTTCTTT
CDR3 protein: CASSLAPAEAFF

J gene: TRBJ2-5
clone size: NA
CDR3 length: 14
V gene: TRBV7-9
D gene: NA
CDR3 DNA: TGTGCCAGCAGCTTAGGTCTGGGGACAGAGACCCAGTACTTC
CDR3 protein: CASSLGLGTETQYF

J gene: TRBJ2-1
clone size: NA
CDR3 length: 16
V gene: TRBV19
D gene: TRBD2
CDR3 DNA: TGTGCCAGTACTAGGACTAGCGGAGTCTCCTACAATGAGCAGTTCTTC
CDR3 protein: CASTRTSGVSYNEQFF

J gene: TRBJ1-1
clone size: NA
CDR3 length: 13
V gene: TRBV14
D gene: NA
CDR3 DNA: TGTGCCAGCAGCCAAGGCCTTTTCACTGAAGCTTTCTTT
CDR3 protein: CASSQGLFTEAFF

J gene: TRBJ2-7
clone size: NA
CDR3 length: 14
V gene: TRBV4-1
D gene: NA
CDR3 DNA: TGCGCCAGCAGCCCTCAAACAGGGCCCTACGAGCAGTACTTC
CDR3 protein: CASSPQTGPYEQYF

J gene: TRBJ2-1
clone size: NA
CDR3 length: 13
V gene: TRBV27
D gene: NA
CDR3 DNA: TGTGCCAGCAGTTTAACAGGGTCCAATGAGCAGTTCTTC
CDR3 protein: CASSLTGSNEQFF

J gene: TRBJ2-7
clone size: once
CDR3 length: 13
V gene: TRBV28
D gene: TRBD2
CDR3 DNA: TGTGCCAGCCTACTAGCGGGAGACTACGAGCAGTACTTC
CDR3 protein: CASLLAGDYEQYF

J gene: TRBJ2-1
clone size: NA
CDR3 length: 12
V gene: TRBV2
D gene: NA
CDR3 DNA: TGTGCCAGCAGTGGCCTGGGCAATGAGCAGTTCTTC
CDR3 protein: CASSGLGNEQFF

J gene: TRBJ2-1
clone size: NA
CDR3 length: 15
V gene: TRBV2
D gene: TRBD2
CDR3 DNA: TGTGCCAGCAGTGAAGGCGGGAGGTCTGACTATGAGCAGTTCTTC
CDR3 protein: CASSEGGRSDYEQFF

J gene: TRBJ2-1
clone size: NA
CDR3 length: 14
V gene: TRBV27
D gene: NA
CDR3 DNA: TGTGCCAGCAGTTTAAACAGTGCCTACAATGAGCAGTTCTTC
CDR3 protein: CASSLNSAYNEQFF

J gene: TRBJ1-1
clone size: once
CDR3 length: 14
V gene: TRBV7-9
D gene: NA
CDR3 DNA: TGTGCCAGCAGCTTACAACAGACGAACACTGAAGCTTTCTTT
CDR3 protein: CASSLQQTNTEAFF

J gene: TRBJ2-3
clone size: NA
CDR3 length: 14
V gene: TRBV30
D gene: TRBD1
CDR3 DNA: TGTGCCTGGGGGGACAGTGTGGGCACAGATACGCAGTATTTT
CDR3 protein: CAWGDSVGTDTQYF